Sequencing of this T cell receptor beta chain was carried out in a study of CD8 T cells in ankylosing spondylitis. General study points: In reactive arthritis synovial fluid and blood, some motif variants had been reported before. Reportedly, matched ankylosing spondylitis synovial fluid was significantly enriched for disease-linked clones. With a CD8+ phenotype, disease-linked clones were relatively rare in peripheral blood.

This CDR3 has 16 amino acids. Germline V gives CDR1 SGHVS, CDR2 FQNEAQ. J gave up 0 bases and V 5 bases, and 9 bases lay outside the gene matches. TCR beta libraries were made by quantitative 5'-RACE with molecular barcodes. TCRdb ran MiXCR on the 5' RACE reads and lists one entry per CDR3 protein. The data hold under 150,000 distinct CDR3 sequences, with roughly 13% observed a single time. As for this clonotype: The antigen remains unidentified.

This chain links TRBV7-8 with TRBJ1-1; 7 nucleotides align to TRBD1. Source material: blood, either unsorted or a sorted T cell fraction (not recorded which). This receptor was identified in a female donor with ankylosing spondylitis or in good health (not recorded which). The CDR3 loop is CASSPGAGGMNTEAFF. The CDR3 DNA is TGTGCCAGCAGCCCAGGGGCAGGGGGAATGAACACTGAAGCTTTCTTT.